The sequence of this T cell receptor (beta chain) was determined in a study of cytomegalovirus exposure and HLA in healthy donors. Germline V gene lookup returns CDR1 SGHDT and CDR2 YYEEEE. This CDR3 is built from 15 residues. J gave up 5 bases and V 1 base, and 5 bases lay outside the gene matches. As to this clone: What it binds is unknown.

Data came from immunoSEQ multiplex PCR; TCRdb stores just in-frame clones and leaves some out. Altogether about 76,000 clones are present, about 95% being singletons, with the ten largest covering 1.9%. Study results and limitations: Reports showed the classifier diagnosing cytomegalovirus status with high specificity and sensitivity. Investigators reported 150 to 200 TCR beta chains as tied to cytomegalovirus. The tendency of first-cohort TCR clusters to co-occur in the 130 or so validation repertoires was identified by a subsequent analysis.

V gene TRBV5-6 combines with J gene TRBJ1-5; the match to TRBD1 covers 8 bases. Source material: PBMCs. This clonotype originated in a woman aged 18-35 years in good health and CMV-seropositive. CDR3 loop: CASSLTGQGDQPQHF. The CDR3 DNA reads as TGTGCCAGCAGCTTGACAGGACAGGGTGATCAGCCCCAGCATTTT.